The rows below give T cell receptor beta chains drawn from one sample of a study of response to subunit inactivated influenza vaccine. TCRdb re-analysed the RT-PCR reads in MiXCR, keeping a single row per CDR3 protein. The top ten clones hold more than 8.5% of a sample with hundreds of thousands of distinct CDR3 sequences, about 12% of them seen once. Sequencing was performed on PBMCs from blood, taken on the day of vaccination. The receptors were sampled from a man aged 50 or older who received an inactivated influenza vaccine. CDR3s include the opening cysteine and the closing phenylalanine or tryptophan. Fields, in order: CDR3 protein, CDR3 DNA, clone size, V gene, D gene, J gene. The D gene is left open where the match is weak. Size values are once, few and many counts, or a class for expanded clones, and some rows have none.

CASSGDSPGGYTEAFF | TGTGCCAGCAGCGGTGACAGTCCCGGAGGGTACACTGAAGCTTTCTTT | few | TRBV7-9 | NA | TRBJ1-1
CASSTGLFLSGANVLTF | TGTGCCAGCAGCACGGGACTATTCCTCTCTGGGGCCAACGTCCTGACTTTC | NA | TRBV9 | TRBD2 | TRBJ2-6
CASSLPGDGTGGFLHGYTF | TGTGCCAGCAGCTTACCGGGGGACGGGACAGGGGGCTTTCTGCATGGCTACACCTTC | many | TRBV11-1 | TRBD1 | TRBJ1-2
CASSADRGSYGYTF | TGTGCCAGCAGCGCGGACAGGGGGTCCTATGGCTACACCTTC | many | TRBV9 | TRBD1 | TRBJ1-2
CASSSGTSGHTDTQYF | TGTGCCAGCAGCTCAGGGACTAGCGGACACACAGATACGCAGTATTTT | many | TRBV7-9 | TRBD2 | TRBJ2-3
CASSTGDTQYF | TGTGCCAGCAGCACCGGAGATACGCAGTATTTT | many | TRBV6-6 | NA | TRBJ2-3
CSARDRMGIAKNIQYF | TGCAGTGCTAGAGATCGGATGGGAATAGCCAAAAACATTCAGTACTTC | many | TRBV20-1 | NA | TRBJ2-4
CASSRGGEKFF | TGTGCCAGCAGCCGGGGGGGGGAAAAGTTCTTC | few | TRBV6-5 | TRBD2 | TRBJ2-1
CASSVTSGRIETQYF | TGTGCCAGCAGCGTTACTAGCGGGAGGATAGAAACCCAGTACTTC | NA | TRBV9 | TRBD2 | TRBJ2-5
CASSGGGSTDTQYF | TGTGCCAGCAGTGGGGGGGGTAGCACAGATACGCAGTATTTT | few | TRBV12-3/TRBV12-4 | TRBD2 | TRBJ2-3
CASSVDLGAYNEQFF | TGTGCCAGCAGCGTGGATCTAGGGGCCTACAATGAGCAGTTCTTC | few | TRBV9 | NA | TRBJ2-1
CSARDLTSGSGYTGELFF | TGCAGTGCTAGAGACCTGACTAGCGGGAGTGGGTACACCGGGGAGCTGTTTTTT | NA | TRBV20-1 | TRBD2 | TRBJ2-2
CASSYSTTGRHQPQHF | TGTGCCAGCAGTTACTCCACGACAGGGAGGCATCAGCCCCAGCATTTT | many | TRBV6-2/TRBV6-3 | TRBD1 | TRBJ1-5
CASSLALTSGEQYF | TGTGCCAGCAGTTTAGCCCTCACTAGCGGCGAGCAGTACTTC | few | TRBV12-3/TRBV12-4 | TRBD2 | TRBJ2-7
CATSSAYRLDEQFF | TGTGCCACCAGCAGCGCCTACAGGTTGGATGAGCAGTTCTTC | NA | TRBV15 | NA | TRBJ2-1
CSAVPGQGAYGYTF | TGCAGTGCCGTCCCGGGACAGGGGGCATATGGCTACACCTTC | few | TRBV20-1 | TRBD1 | TRBJ1-2
CASSLVGPTYEQYF | TGTGCCAGCAGTTTAGTGGGGCCTACCTACGAGCAGTACTTC | few | TRBV27 | NA | TRBJ2-7
CASSYSGLLAGGMNEQFF | TGTGCCAGCTCATACTCCGGCTTACTAGCGGGAGGGATGAATGAGCAGTTCTTC | NA | TRBV18 | TRBD2 | TRBJ2-1
CASSPYVGQALLGGNVLTF | TGTGCCAGCAGCCCCTATGTGGGACAGGCTCTCCTAGGTGGCAACGTCCTGACTTTC | NA | TRBV12-3/TRBV12-4 | TRBD1 | TRBJ2-6
CATSLGRNTEAFF | TGTGCCACATCTCTGGGCAGAAACACTGAAGCTTTCTTT | few | TRBV6-6 | NA | TRBJ1-1
CASSKGTAEKLFF | TGCGCCAGCAGCAAAGGGACGGCAGAAAAACTGTTTTTT | NA | TRBV4-3 | NA | TRBJ1-4
CASRPVSSYEQYF | TGTGCCAGCAGGCCGGTGAGCTCCTACGAGCAGTACTTC | many | TRBV5-5 | NA | TRBJ2-7
CASSSGGAMNTEAFF | TGTGCCAGCAGCTCCGGGGGGGCTATGAACACTGAAGCTTTCTTT | NA | TRBV7-2 | NA | TRBJ1-1
CASSLAAGAFYEQYF | TGTGCCAGCAGCTTAGCTGCCGGGGCTTTCTACGAGCAGTACTTC | few | TRBV7-2 | NA | TRBJ2-7
CSVLGQGRNYEQYF | TGCAGCGTTCTCGGACAGGGGCGCAACTACGAGCAGTACTTC | few | TRBV29-1 | TRBD1 | TRBJ2-7
CAIQRDVGTGELFF | TGTGCCATCCAAAGGGACGTGGGTACCGGGGAGCTGTTTTTT | few | TRBV6-2/TRBV6-3 | NA | TRBJ2-2